This T cell receptor beta chain derives from a study of T cells after posttransplantation cyclophosphamide. Study observations and caveats: Donor-recipient repertoire similarity was low at 1-2 months, rising over year one.

A marrow graft followed busulfan-fludarabine conditioning, with cyclophosphamide on days +3 and +4. V was trimmed by 6 bases and J by 4 bases, leaving 21 bases between them. The CDR3 consists of 16 residues. The germline V gene has CDR1 PRHDT and CDR2 FYEKMQ (reference sequence). By frequency in the sample, this clone is medium-sized. Its antigen is not identified. TCRdb's table, derived via immunoSEQ multiplex PCR, lists solely in-frame clones and lacks some. The data show about 2,800 clones, with none appearing a single time. This clonotype was sampled from a female patient between 55 and 75 years old who received an allogeneic stem cell transplant from an unrelated donor, was CMV-positive, and had acute GVHD only. Some T cells may be graft donor cells. The specimen comprised PBMCs, sampled 30 days after allogeneic stem cell transplant with posttransplant cyclophosphamide. This chain uses TRBV13 with TRBJ1-2, with D perhaps matching TRBD1 (6 bases). The CDR3 DNA is TGTGCCAGCAGTTCTGGCACCGGGACACCTACCTATGGCTACACCTTC. Translated: CASSSGTGTPTYGYTF.